This TCR gamma chain derives from a study of gamma delta lymphoproliferative disorders and STAT genes. Across the whole study: The EuroClonality-NGS protocol was used to prepare delta libraries. Overall study findings and caveats: Nearly all major patient gamma and delta clonotypes were public; only a couple of gamma clonotypes were disease-private.

TCRdb used CATT to re-call clones from the multiplex PCR reads. The sample yields over a thousand gamma-chain clones, 8.2% seen once. Sequencing used genomic DNA taken from PBMCs of patients and controls. Comments on this clone: Its antigen remains unknown. The protein TCRdb lists belongs to a much larger clone and differs from this DNA's translation at residue 6, which points to a read error; the protein shown is made from the DNA.

Trimming cost V 5 bases and J 8 bases; bases outside gene matches: 6. This CDR3 region has 11 residues. Looked up from germline, CDR1 is EGSNGY and CDR2 is YDSYNSKV. The sequence was collected from a human donor with gamma-delta T-cell large granular lymphocyte leukemia. Material for sequencing was blood. The J gene is TRGJ1 or TRGJ2, the V gene TRGV2. TCRdb does not report a J gene; here it was assigned by matching the DNA to germline references. CDR3 region: CATWGSHKKLF. DNA for the CDR3: TGTGCCACCTGGGGAAGTCATAAGAAACTCTTT.